This entry lists 30 T cell receptor beta chains sequenced from one sample in a study of shared clonotypes between healthy human individuals. Selected positively for CCR7 and CD45RO-negative, naive CD8 cells excluded terminally differentiated effector memory CD45RA+ cells. Assay: immunoSEQ multiplex PCR; the TCRdb copy retains only in-frame clones and omits some. The data contain 2 million to 2.5 million clones, roughly 95% of them singletons. Material for sequencing was naive CD8+ T cells sorted from blood. Every receptor here comes from a man aged 18 to 29 in good health.

This chain connects TRBV10-1 to TRBJ1-5, with no clear D. V gave up 6 bases and J gave up 6 bases, with 12 bases separating them. CDR1 and CDR2 (germline): WNHNN, SYGVQD (reference sequence). This CDR3 contains 13 residues. The CDR3 nucleotides read TGCGCCAGCAGCGATGAAATGGGTCAGCCCCAGCATTTT. It specifies CASSDEMGQPQHF.

About this clone itself: This specimen includes other DNA sequences encoding the same CDR3. V and J are TRBV6-5 and TRBJ2-7; 9 nucleotides agree with TRBD2. With 0 bases clipped from V and 4 bases from J, the junction kept 7 bases outside the gene matches. This CDR3 region has 16 residues. Germline CDR1 reads MNHEY; CDR2 reads SVGAGI. CDR3 coding DNA: TGTGCCAGCAGTTACTCGAGGGGTAGCGGGAGTTACGAGCAGTACTTC. It specifies CASSYSRGSGSYEQYF.

This chain joins TRBV6-1 and TRBJ2-7, with D uncertain. Trimming shortened V by 2 bases and J by 6 bases, and 5 bases separated the two germline ends. The CDR3 extends over 11 amino acids. Germline V gene data show CDR1 as MNHNS and CDR2 as SASEGT. CDR3 amino acids: CASSEPLEQYF. In DNA form, the CDR3 reads TGTGCCAGCAGTGAACCCCTCGAGCAGTACTTC.

This chain joins TRBV4-1 and TRBJ2-7; 11 positions agree with TRBD2. The V segment lost 4 bases and the J segment 3 bases; nucleotides outside the gene matches: 8. Germline V CDR1 and CDR2: MGHRA, YSYEKL. The CDR3 runs 16 residues. This chain's CDR3 is CASSPHTSGGFYEQYF. The CDR3 coding sequence is TGCGCCAGCAGCCCGCATACTAGCGGGGGCTTCTACGAGCAGTACTTC.

V is TRBV7-6 and J is TRBJ2-7; 13 positions agree with TRBD2. With V trimmed by 5 bases and J by 6 bases, 13 bases remained unmatched. Germline V gives CDR1 SGHVS, CDR2 FNYEAQ. The length of the CDR3 is 17 residues. CDR3 sequence reads: CASSPGTSGDPVREQYF. The CDR3 DNA reads as TGTGCCAGCAGCCCCGGGACTAGCGGGGACCCCGTCCGCGAGCAGTACTTC.

The chain recombines TRBV5-4 with TRBJ2-7; TRBD1 aligns across 8 bases. The CDR3 covers 15 residues. Looked up from germline, CDR1 is SGHNT and CDR2 is YYREEE (reference sequence). J lost 4 bases, V lost 4 bases, and 10 bases had no gene match. This CDR3 is CASSIGQGLTYEQYF. The CDR3 region has the DNA TGTGCCAGCAGCATCGGACAGGGATTGACATACGAGCAGTACTTC.

Comment on this clone: The sample carries other DNA sequences with the same CDR3. The chain uses TRBV27 and TRBJ2-7; no firm D call. CDR1 and CDR2 (germline): MNHEY, SMNVEV (reference sequence). Trimming stripped 4 bases from V and 4 bases from J, with 5 bases between. The CDR3 sequence is 11 residues long. CDR3 sequence: CASSSGYEQYF. CDR3 sequence (DNA): TGTGCCAGCAGTTCTGGGTACGAGCAGTACTTC.

CDR3 residues: CALWLSTDTQYF. The DNA for the CDR3 is TGTGCCCTATGGTTAAGCACAGATACGCAGTATTTT. J is TRBJ2-3 and V is TRBV7-9; D is uncertain. The CDR3 has 12 residues. V was clipped by 11 bases and J by 0 bases, with 9 bases between them. Germline loops: CDR1 SEHNR, CDR2 FQNEAQ (reference sequence).

The chain recombines TRBV27 with TRBJ2-2, with a weak D call TRBD1 (5 bases). Trimming removed 7 bases from V and 6 bases from J, with 12 bases in between. The germline CDR1 and CDR2 sequences are MNHEY and SMNVEV (reference sequence). This CDR3 region has 13 residues. Here the CDR3 DNA reads TGTGCCAGCACCTTTTCAGGGTCCGGGGAGCTGTTTTTT. Translation: CASTFSGSGELFF.

The gene calls are TRBV27 and TRBJ2-2, with D tentatively TRBD2 (6 bases). Deletions cut 7 bases from V and 0 bases from J, with 12 bases between. Germline V CDR1 and CDR2: MNHEY, SMNVEV (reference sequence). This CDR3 comprises 15 residues. The CDR3 loop is CASMGGPTNTGELFF. The CDR3 DNA reads as TGTGCCAGCATGGGGGGACCCACGAACACCGGGGAGCTGTTTTTT.

The chain has TRBV10-1 and TRBJ1-5, with unresolved D. Germline CDR1 reads WNHNN; CDR2 reads SYGVQD (reference sequence). This CDR3 has 13 amino acids. The V gene lost 3 bases and the J gene lost 3 bases, with 6 bases spanning the gap. The CDR3 sequence is CASSDSPNQPQHF. CDR3 DNA sequence: TGCGCCAGCAGTGACAGCCCCAATCAGCCCCAGCATTTT.

The chain is built from TRBV4-1 and TRBJ1-1, with a possible D match to TRBD1 (6 bases). Germline V CDR1 and CDR2: MGHRA, YSYEKL. Trimming left V 4 bases short and J 4 bases short, with 16 bases between. The CDR3 totals 15 residues. CDR3 residues: CASSPGGAGITEAFF. The CDR3 DNA reads as TGCGCCAGCAGCCCCGGGGGGGCGGGAATCACTGAAGCTTTCTTT.

The gene calls are TRBV27 and TRBJ1-5; tentatively, D is TRBD1 (6 bases). Germline V gene data show CDR1 as MNHEY and CDR2 as SMNVEV (reference sequence). This CDR3 is 15 amino acids long. With 4 bases removed from V and 7 bases from J, the gap between germline ends came to 17 bases. The CDR3 region is CASSSGQGMRQPQHF. In DNA form, the CDR3 reads TGTGCCAGCAGTTCTGGGCAGGGGATGAGGCAGCCCCAGCATTTT.

The genes are TRBV4-1 and TRBJ2-5; no definite D call. This CDR3 region has 14 residues. The V end lost 1 base, the J end lost 3 bases, and 9 bases lay between the germline ends. The germline V gene encodes CDR1 MGHRA and CDR2 YSYEKL. CDR3 region: CASSQGPIKETQYF. CDR3 DNA sequence: TGCGCCAGCAGCCAAGGGCCCATAAAAGAGACCCAGTACTTC.

The chain combines TRBV4-1 with TRBJ2-7; 8 nucleotides match TRBD1. Per germline, CDR1 MGHRA and CDR2 YSYEKL. With 0 bases clipped from V and 7 bases from J, the junction kept 8 bases outside the gene matches. This CDR3 region has 15 residues. The CDR3 spells CASSQDPGGVEEQYF. CDR3 bases: TGCGCCAGCAGCCAAGATCCAGGGGGCGTGGAAGAGCAGTACTTC.

The gene calls are TRBV2 and TRBJ2-7; TRBD1 aligns across 12 bases. Per the germline V gene, CDR1 is SNHLY and CDR2 is FYNNEI. This CDR3 is built from 19 residues. Trimming at V came to 3 bases and at J to 0 bases, leaving 12 bases not matched to a gene. CDR3 bases: TGTGCCAGCAGTGATCGGGGGACAGGGGGCCCTAGTTACTCCTACGAGCAGTACTTC. Protein: CASSDRGTGGPSYSYEQYF.

The chain recombines TRBV4-1 with TRBJ1-4; D remains unclear. The CDR3 sequence is 16 residues long. Trimming stripped 1 base from V and 6 bases from J, with 15 bases between. Germline V CDR1 and CDR2: MGHRA, YSYEKL. DNA of the CDR3: TGCGCCAGCAGCCAAGTTACATTGACGTGGGATGAAAAACTGTTTTTT. Protein product: CASSQVTLTWDEKLFF.

The chain combines TRBV6-5 with TRBJ1-1, with unresolved D. Germline loops: CDR1 MNHEY, CDR2 SVGAGI. This CDR3 is 12 amino acids long. With 10 bases removed from V and 1 base from J, the gap between germline ends came to 10 bases. CDR3 nucleotide sequence: TGTGCCACCAGCCCTTCGAACACTGAAGCTTTCTTT. It translates to CATSPSNTEAFF.

The chain carries TRBV10-2 and TRBJ1-6; TRBD1 agrees at 7 bases. Germline-derived CDR1 and CDR2 are WSHSY and SAAADI. CDR3 length equals 19 residues. J gave up 5 bases and V 9 bases, and 22 bases lay outside the gene matches. The CDR3 sequence is CARDDGQAYPEPNNSPLHF. For the CDR3, the DNA is TGCGCCAGGGATGACGGACAGGCCTATCCCGAACCCAATAATTCACCCCTCCACTTT.

The chain couples TRBV29-1 to TRBJ2-2, with a weak D call TRBD2 (5 bases). The V gene's germline CDR1 is SQVTM and CDR2 ANQGSEA. CDR3 length equals 15 residues. Trimming shortened V by 5 bases and J by 2 bases, and 15 bases separated the two germline ends. The CDR3 spells CSVRWSGINTGELFF. In nucleotides, the CDR3 is TGCAGCGTTAGGTGGAGCGGAATAAACACCGGGGAGCTGTTTTTT.

The CDR3 DNA sequence: TGTGCCAGCAGCTTCATAACGCGGGGGTCCTACGAGCAGTACTTC. This translates into CASSFITRGSYEQYF. The V call is TRBV5-6, the J call TRBJ2-7; TRBD2 aligns across 7 bases. Germline trimming cut 2 bases from V and 1 base from J; bases unmatched to any gene: 6. From germline, CDR1 is SGHDT and CDR2 YYEEEE. This CDR3 is 15 amino acids long. Variable domain in full (rest from reference TRBV5-6 and TRBJ2-7): DAGVTQSPTHLIKTRGQQVTLRCSPKSGHDTVSWYQQALGQGPQFIFQYYEEEERQRGNFPDRFSGHQFPNYSSELNVNALLLGDSALYLCASSFITRGSYEQYFGPGTRLTVT.

The rearrangement uses TRBV15 and TRBJ2-3, with unresolved D. The germline CDR1 and CDR2 sequences are LNHNV and YYDKDF (reference sequence). Trimming removed 9 bases at V and 5 bases at J, with 15 bases between. The CDR3 contains 13 residues. The CDR3 is CATDAEAQDTQYF. CDR3 in DNA: TGTGCCACAGACGCCGAGGCTCAAGATACGCAGTATTTT.

The chain couples TRBV19 to TRBJ2-3; D not certain. The CDR3 is 13 amino acids. Germline CDR1 and CDR2: LNHDA and SQIVND (reference sequence). With 3 bases removed from V and 5 bases from J, the gap between germline ends came to 9 bases. CDR3 coding DNA: TGTGCCAGTAGTATTGGGCCGCTAGATACGCAGTATTTT. Protein sequence: CASSIGPLDTQYF.

The rearrangement uses TRBV7-8 and TRBJ2-7, with a tentative D call TRBD1 (5 bases). This CDR3 has 15 residues. Deletions cut 5 bases from V and 5 bases from J, with 19 bases between. Germline V gene lookup returns CDR1 SGHVS and CDR2 FQNEAQ. The chain's CDR3 is CASSPTVPFLNEQYF. CDR3 nucleotide sequence: TGTGCCAGCAGCCCGACAGTTCCTTTCCTTAACGAGCAGTACTTC.

The chain uses TRBV6-4 and TRBJ1-5, with D hard to call. The ends were cut back, 2 bases at V and 6 bases at J, with 14 bases in the middle. CDR1 and CDR2 (germline): MRHNA, SNTAGT. This CDR3 contains 15 residues. CDR3 bases: TGTGCCAGCAGTGACCGGGCCTTACCCAGTCAGCCCCAGCATTTT. This sequence encodes CASSDRALPSQPQHF.

The chain joins TRBV6-6 to TRBJ1-5; D possibly corresponds to TRBD1 (5 bases). CDR1 is MNHNY and CDR2 is SVGAGI in the germline V gene (reference sequence). The V and J ends lost 6 bases and 4 bases respectively, with 13 bases between them. The CDR3 runs 14 residues. CDR3 nucleotide sequence: TGTGCCAGCAGCCGCGCGGGGACTAATCAGCCCCAGCATTTT. Its protein is CASSRAGTNQPQHF.

The chain joins TRBV11-2 to TRBJ1-1; D remains unclear. CDR3 length: 12 residues. V dropped 2 bases and J dropped 8 bases, with 9 bases sitting between them. Germline V gene lookup returns CDR1 SGHAT and CDR2 FQNNGV. The CDR3 loop is CASSLLRAEAFF. CDR3 nucleotide sequence: TGTGCCAGCAGCTTACTCCGGGCGGAAGCTTTCTTT.

In its sample, this clone was seen a few times. The chain has TRBV28 and TRBJ1-5, with 8 bases matching TRBD1. This CDR3 is built from 11 residues. Germline-derived CDR1 and CDR2 are MDHEN and SYDVKM. Trimming took 7 bases from V and 10 from J; bases not matched to a gene: 3. The CDR3 protein is CASIDRGPQHF. The CDR3 region has the DNA TGTGCCAGCATTGACAGGGGACCCCAGCATTTT. The entire variable domain, with the rest obtained from reference TRBV28 and TRBJ1-5, is as follows: DVKVTQSSRYLVKRTGEKVFLECVQDMDHENMFWYRQDPGLGLRLIYFSYDVKMKEKGDIPEGYSVSREKKERFSLILESASTNQTSMYLCASIDRGPQHFGDGTRLSIL.

This chain uses TRBV6-6 with TRBJ2-1; 7 bases are shared with TRBD1. The CDR3 has 14 amino acids. After removal of 0 bases from V and 7 bases from J, the junction contained 3 bases not matched to a gene. CDR1 is MNHNY and CDR2 is SVGAGI in the germline V gene (reference sequence). CDR3 coding DNA: TGTGCCAGCAGTTACTCGACAGGGATTAATGAGCAGTTCTTC. Translating gives CASSYSTGINEQFF.

This chain uses TRBV7-9 with TRBJ2-7, with 7 bases aligning to TRBD1. The trim removed 0 bases at V and 3 bases at J, leaving 5 bases unmatched. Germline assignment: CDR1 SEHNR and CDR2 FQNEAQ (reference sequence). This CDR3 region has 15 residues. In DNA, the CDR3 is TGTGCCAGCAGCTTAGCGACAGGGCCGGGCTACGAGCAGTACTTC. It codes for CASSLATGPGYEQYF.